What follows describes a single T cell receptor (beta chain). This entry belongs to a study of ipilimumab plus nivolumab after autologous stem cell transplantation. Checkpoint therapy with ipilimumab 1 mg/kg began 14 to 28 days after transplant. Patients got 3 mg/kg IV nivolumab weeks 1, 4, 7, 10, then biweekly through week 26. Trimming took off 0 bases at V and 5 bases at J, with 10 bases between the two ends. The CDR3 runs to 14 residues. Looked up from germline, CDR1 is MGHRA and CDR2 is YSYEKL. Sequencing was performed with immunoSEQ multiplex PCR; in TCRdb, only in-frame clones are kept and a portion is missing. The top ten clones hold just over 8% of a sample with roughly 9,700 clones, less than 80% of them seen once.

The rearrangement links TRBV4-1 to TRBJ2-5; unclear D gene. The sequencing here drew on PBMCs, taken in a trial of ipilimumab plus nivolumab as post-transplant consolidation. The receptor was isolated from a male donor with diffuse large B-cell lymphoma. The CDR3, as DNA: TGCGCCAGCAGCCAAGATGCTTCTATGGAGACCCAGTACTTC. This encodes CASSQDASMETQYF.